This TCR beta chain was recovered during a study of T cells after yellow fever vaccination. Findings and limits, study-wide: Faster peaking, at day 5 versus 15, marked a secondary response that was weaker.

TCRdb processed the 5' RACE reads anew with MiXCR; each CDR3 protein has one entry. In the table there are 510,000 or so distinct CDR3 sequences, about 19% of which are singletons. As regards this clonotype: What it binds is unknown.

The CDR3 length is 15 residues. After removal of 5 bases from V and 3 bases from J, the junction contained 8 bases not matched to a gene. CDR1 and CDR2 from the germline V gene are DFQATT and SNEGSKA (reference sequence). The specimen comprised PBMCs, sampled 15 days after the yellow fever booster vaccination. V gene TRBV20-1 combines with J gene TRBJ2-3, with TRBD2 matching over 10 bases. This sequence originates from a man in his thirties or forties who received the YFV17D yellow fever vaccine. CDR3 in DNA: TGCAGTGCTCTGCGGACTAGCGGACCAACAGATACGCAGTATTTT. Its protein product is CSALRTSGPTDTQYF.